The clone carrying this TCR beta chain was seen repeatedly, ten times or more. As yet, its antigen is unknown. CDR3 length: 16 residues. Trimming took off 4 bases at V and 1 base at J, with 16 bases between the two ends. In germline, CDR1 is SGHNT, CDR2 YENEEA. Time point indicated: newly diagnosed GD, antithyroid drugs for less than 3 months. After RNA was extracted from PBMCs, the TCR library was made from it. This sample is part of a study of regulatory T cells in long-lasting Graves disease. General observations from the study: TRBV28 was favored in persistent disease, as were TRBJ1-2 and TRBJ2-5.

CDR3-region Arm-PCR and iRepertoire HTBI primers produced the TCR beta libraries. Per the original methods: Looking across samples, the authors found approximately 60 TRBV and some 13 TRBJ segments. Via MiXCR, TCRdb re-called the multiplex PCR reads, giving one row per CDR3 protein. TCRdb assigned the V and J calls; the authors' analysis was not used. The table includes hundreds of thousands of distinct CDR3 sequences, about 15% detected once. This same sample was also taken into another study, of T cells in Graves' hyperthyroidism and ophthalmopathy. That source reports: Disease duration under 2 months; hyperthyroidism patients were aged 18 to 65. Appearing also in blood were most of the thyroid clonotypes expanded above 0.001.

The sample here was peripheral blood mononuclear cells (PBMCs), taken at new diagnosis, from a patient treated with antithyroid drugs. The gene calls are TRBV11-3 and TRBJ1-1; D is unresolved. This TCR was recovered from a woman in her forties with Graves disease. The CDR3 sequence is CASSSLGRGKNTEAFF. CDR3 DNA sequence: TGTGCCAGCAGCTCCCTAGGCAGAGGGAAGAACACTGAAGCTTTCTTT.